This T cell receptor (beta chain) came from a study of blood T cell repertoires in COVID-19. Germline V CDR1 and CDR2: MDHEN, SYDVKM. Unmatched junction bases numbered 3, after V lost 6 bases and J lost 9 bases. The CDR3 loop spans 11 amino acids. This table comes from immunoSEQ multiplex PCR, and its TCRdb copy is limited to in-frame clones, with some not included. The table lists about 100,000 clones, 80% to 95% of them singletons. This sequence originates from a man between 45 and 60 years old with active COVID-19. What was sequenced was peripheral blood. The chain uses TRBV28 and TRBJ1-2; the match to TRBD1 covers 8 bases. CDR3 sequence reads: CASRGQGSYTF. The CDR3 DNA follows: TGTGCCAGCAGAGGACAGGGAAGCTACACCTTC.